This TCR beta chain was retrieved from a study of T cell repertoires in cytomegalovirus infection. CDR3 length equals 11 residues. Trimming cost V 2 bases and J 6 bases, with 8 bases left between them. CDR1 and CDR2 (germline): GTSNPN, SVGIG (reference sequence). TCRdb passed the reads through MiXCR, listing each CDR3 protein once. Of over 40,000 distinct CDR3 sequences in the sample, roughly 19% are singletons; the top ten hold about 53%. This clonotype was seen at least ten times. Antigen specificity is unknown. This sequence originates from a human donor in good health (CMV status not recorded). Some clones in this sample may be carry-over from other donors' samples. The input for sequencing was CD8+ T cells from cultured PBMCs, taken from culture after CMV antigen stimulation. The gene calls are TRBV30 and TRBJ2-7; unclear D gene. The CDR3 protein is CAWSLGAEQYF. DNA for the CDR3: TGTGCCTGGAGTCTTGGCGCCGAGCAGTACTTC.